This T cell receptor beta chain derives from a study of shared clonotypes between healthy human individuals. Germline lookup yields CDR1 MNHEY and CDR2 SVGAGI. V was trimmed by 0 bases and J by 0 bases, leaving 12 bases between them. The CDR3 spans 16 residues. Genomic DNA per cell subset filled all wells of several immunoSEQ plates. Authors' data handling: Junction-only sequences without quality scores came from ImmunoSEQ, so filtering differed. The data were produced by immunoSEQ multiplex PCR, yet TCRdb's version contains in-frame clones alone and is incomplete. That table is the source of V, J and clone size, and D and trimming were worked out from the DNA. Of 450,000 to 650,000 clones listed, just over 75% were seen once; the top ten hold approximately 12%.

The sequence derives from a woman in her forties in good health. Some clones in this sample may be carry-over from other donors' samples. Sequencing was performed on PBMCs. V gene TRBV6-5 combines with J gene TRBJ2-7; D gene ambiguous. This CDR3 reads CASSYSAGPSSYEQYF. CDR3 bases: TGTGCCAGCAGTTACTCGGCAGGCCCGAGCTCCTACGAGCAGTACTTC.